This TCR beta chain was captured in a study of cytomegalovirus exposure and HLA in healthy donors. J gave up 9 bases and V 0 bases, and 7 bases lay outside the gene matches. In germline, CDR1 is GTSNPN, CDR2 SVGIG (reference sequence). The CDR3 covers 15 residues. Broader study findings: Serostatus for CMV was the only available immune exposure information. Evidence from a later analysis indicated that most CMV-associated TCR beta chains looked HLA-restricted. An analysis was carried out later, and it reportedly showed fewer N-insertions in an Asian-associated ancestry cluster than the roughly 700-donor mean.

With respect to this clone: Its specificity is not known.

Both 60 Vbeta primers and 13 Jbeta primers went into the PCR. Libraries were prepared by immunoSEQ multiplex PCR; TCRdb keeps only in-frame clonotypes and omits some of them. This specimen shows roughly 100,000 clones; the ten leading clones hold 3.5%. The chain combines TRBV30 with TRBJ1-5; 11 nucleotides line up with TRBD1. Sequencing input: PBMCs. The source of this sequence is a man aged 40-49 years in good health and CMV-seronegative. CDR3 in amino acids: CAWSVRGQGVVPQHF. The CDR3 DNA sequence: TGTGCCTGGAGTGTACGGGGACAGGGGGTAGTGCCCCAGCATTTT.